This TCR beta chain was identified during a study of prognosis after radiotherapy for stage I lung cancer. A word on this clonotype: The likely explanation is a read error, given a far larger clone one base away.

CDR3 of TCR beta was amplified from genomic DNA via a two-round multiplex PCR. During first-round PCR, primers specific to each TRBV and TRBJ gene were used. One entry per CDR3 protein results from TCRdb running MiXCR on the multiplex PCR reads. The data show about 32,000 distinct CDR3 sequences, with around 40% seen just once and over 15% held by the top ten. The CDR3 runs 15 residues. V shed 5 bases and J shed 13 bases, with 24 bases lying between them. Germline CDR1 MNHEY, CDR2 SVGEGT. This TCR came from a donor of 50 years or more with non-small cell lung cancer. V gene TRBV6-2 or TRBV6-3 combines with J gene TRBJ2-1; possible D gene TRBD2, 6 bases. The sample here was PBMCs, taken before or after stereotactic body radiation therapy (not recorded which). CDR3 in amino acids: CASSENHSGRETQFF. The CDR3 DNA follows: TGTGCCAGCAGTGAAAACCACAGCGGCCGGGAGACCCAGTTCTTC.